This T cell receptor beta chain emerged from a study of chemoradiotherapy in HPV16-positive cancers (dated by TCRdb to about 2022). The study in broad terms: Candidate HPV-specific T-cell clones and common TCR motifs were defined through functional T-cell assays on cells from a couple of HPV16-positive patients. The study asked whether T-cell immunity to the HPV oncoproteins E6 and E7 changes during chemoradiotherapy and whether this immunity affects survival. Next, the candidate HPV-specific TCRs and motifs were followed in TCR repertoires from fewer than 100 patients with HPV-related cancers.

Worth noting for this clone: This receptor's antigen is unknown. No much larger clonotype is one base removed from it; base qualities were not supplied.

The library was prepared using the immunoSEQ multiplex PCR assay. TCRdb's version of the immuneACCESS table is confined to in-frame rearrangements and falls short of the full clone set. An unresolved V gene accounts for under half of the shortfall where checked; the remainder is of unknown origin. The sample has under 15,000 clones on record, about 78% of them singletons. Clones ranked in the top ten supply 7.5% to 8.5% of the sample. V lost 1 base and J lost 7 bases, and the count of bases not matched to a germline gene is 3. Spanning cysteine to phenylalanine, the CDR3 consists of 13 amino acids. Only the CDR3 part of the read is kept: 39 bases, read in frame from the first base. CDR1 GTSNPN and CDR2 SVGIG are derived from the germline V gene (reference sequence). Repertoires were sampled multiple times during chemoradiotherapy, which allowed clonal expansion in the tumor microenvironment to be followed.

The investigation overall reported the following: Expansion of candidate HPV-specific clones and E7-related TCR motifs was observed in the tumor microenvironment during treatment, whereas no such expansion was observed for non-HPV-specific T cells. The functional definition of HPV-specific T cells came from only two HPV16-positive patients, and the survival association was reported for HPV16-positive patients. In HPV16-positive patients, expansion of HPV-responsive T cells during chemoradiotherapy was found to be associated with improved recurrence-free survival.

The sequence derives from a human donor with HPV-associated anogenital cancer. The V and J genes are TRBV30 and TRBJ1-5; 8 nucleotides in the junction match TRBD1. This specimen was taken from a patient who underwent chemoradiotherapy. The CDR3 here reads CAWSGQGRQPQHF. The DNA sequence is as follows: TGTGCCTGGAGTGGACAGGGGAGGCAGCCCCAGCATTTT. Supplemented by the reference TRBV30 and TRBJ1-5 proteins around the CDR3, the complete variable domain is SQTIHQWPATLVQPVGSPLSLECTVEGTSNPNLYWYRQAAGRGLQLLFYSVGIGQISSEVPQNLSASRPQDRQFILSSKKLLLSDSGFYLCAWSGQGRQPQHFGDGTRLSIL.